Presented here are 9 T cell receptor beta chains from one specimen sequenced in a study of shared clonotypes between healthy human individuals. CD8 cells regarded as naive lacked CD45RO, were positively chosen for CCR7, and omitted terminally differentiated effector memory CD45RA+ cells. Here immunoSEQ multiplex PCR was the method, and the copy in TCRdb shows in-frame clones only, minus some. There are roughly 810,000 clones in the sample; 96% occur only once, and about 0.25% lies in the top ten. Sequencing was performed on naive CD8+ T cells sorted from blood. The source of these receptors is a man between 25 and 39 years old in good health.

The chain combines TRBV29-1 with TRBJ2-1; TRBD2 agrees at 8 bases. Germline V gives CDR1 SQVTM, CDR2 ANQGSEA. The CDR3 has 16 amino acids. V shed 3 bases, J shed 1 base, and the junction held 8 bases outside the gene matches. Here the CDR3 reads CSVELDGRGSYNEQFF. In nucleotides, the CDR3 is TGCAGCGTTGAGTTGGACGGGAGGGGTTCCTACAATGAGCAGTTCTTC.

This chain links TRBV7-6 with TRBJ2-1; the D gene is possibly TRBD2 (6 bases). V was trimmed by 1 base and J by 8 bases, leaving 6 bases between them. Germline CDR1 and CDR2: SGHVS and FNYEAQ. The length of the CDR3 is 12 residues. CDR3 protein: CASSLGGDEQFF. The CDR3 coding sequence is TGTGCCAGCAGCTTAGGGGGGGATGAGCAGTTCTTC.

Only one count was recorded for this clone. The chain links TRBV29-1 to TRBJ1-2, with D unresolved. Germline loops: CDR1 SQVTM, CDR2 ANQGSEA. The germline V and J ends were trimmed by 4 bases and 1 base, with 13 bases remaining between them. The CDR3 runs to 14 residues. DNA for the CDR3: TGCAGCGTTGTATCCGAATCGGATAACTATGGCTACACCTTC. It encodes CSVVSESDNYGYTF.

This chain uses TRBV7-2 with TRBJ2-1; 14 bases fit TRBD2. The CDR3 length is 18 residues. After removal of 4 bases from V and 6 bases from J, the junction contained 11 bases not matched to a gene. Looked up from germline, CDR1 is SGHTA and CDR2 is FQGNSA. The DNA of the CDR3 is TGTGCCAGCAGCTCGGGACTAGCGGGAGATGGGTACAGCAATGAGCAGTTCTTC. Its translation is CASSSGLAGDGYSNEQFF.

This chain connects TRBV28 to TRBJ2-7; 10 nucleotides agree with TRBD1. The CDR3 is 16 residues long. The V gene end was trimmed by 3 bases and the J gene end by 4 bases; junction bases not matched to a gene: 9. CDR1 and CDR2 (germline): MDHEN, SYDVKM. CDR3 in amino acids: CASSFSRDRGSYEQYF. The CDR3, as DNA: TGTGCCAGCAGTTTCTCCCGGGACAGGGGATCGTACGAGCAGTACTTC.

This rearrangement joins TRBV11-2 to TRBJ2-1; weak D call: TRBD1 (6 bases). V lost 5 bases and J 5 bases, leaving 10 bases between the germline ends. In germline, CDR1 is SGHAT, CDR2 FQNNGV. The CDR3 contains 13 residues. CDR3 DNA sequence: TGTGCCAGCAGCGCGACAGGAGACAATGAGCAGTTCTTC. It codes for CASSATGDNEQFF.

A single count supports this clone. V is TRBV11-1 and J is TRBJ2-7; 7 bases are a match to TRBD2. CDR3 length equals 15 residues. V dropped 2 bases and J dropped 0; count of bases not matched to a gene: 4. Germline V gene sequence: CDR1 SGHAT, CDR2 FQDESV (reference sequence). The CDR3 protein is CASSLNTGGSYEQYF. The CDR3, as DNA: TGTGCCAGCAGCTTAAACACGGGAGGCTCCTACGAGCAGTACTTC.

This clone appeared a single time. The genes are TRBV25-1 and TRBJ2-3; D tentatively reads TRBD1 or TRBD2 (5 bases each). Germline CDR1 and CDR2: MGHDK and SYGVNS. The CDR3 loop spans 14 amino acids. V was cut by 7 bases and J by 1 base, with 12 bases left in between. The CDR3 here is CASTSRDGTDTQYF. CDR3 DNA: TGTGCCAGCACGTCTCGGGACGGCACAGATACGCAGTATTTT.

This rearrangement joins TRBV5-1 to TRBJ2-5, with 8 nucleotides matching TRBD2. Germline V lookup: CDR1 SGHRS, CDR2 YFSETQ. Trimming removed 0 bases from V and 1 base from J; junction bases left unmatched: 2. The CDR3 covers 15 residues. The CDR3 spells CASSLGLASQETQYF. The CDR3 DNA is TGCGCCAGCAGCTTGGGACTAGCGTCCCAAGAGACCCAGTACTTC.